The 14 T cell receptor beta chains listed next were all sequenced from one sample in a study of control samples from healthy donors and cancer patients. Sequencing was performed with immunoSEQ multiplex PCR; in TCRdb, only in-frame clones are kept and a portion is missing. The sample holds approximately 160,000 clones, 80% to 95% seen once. The specimen sequenced was blood. These receptors came from a woman aged 25-40 years in good health.

This clone was observed once. This CDR3 reads CAPIGPLVRGYGYTF. As DNA, the CDR3 is TGTGCCCCTATAGGGCCCCTGGTGCGGGGATATGGCTACACCTTC. The chain recombines TRBV19 with TRBJ1-2; D remains ambiguous. CDR1 and CDR2 from the germline V gene are LNHDA and SQIVND (reference sequence). The CDR3 consists of 15 residues. V was pared by 11 bases and J by 5 bases, with 24 bases between.

The chain is built from TRBV3-1 (or the pseudogene TRBV3-2) and TRBJ2-3; TRBD2 matches at 9 bases. Germline V gene data show CDR1 as LGHDT and CDR2 as YNNKEL (reference sequence). The CDR3 runs to 15 residues. Trimming at V came to 4 bases and at J to 2 bases, leaving 4 bases not matched to a gene. The CDR3 DNA reads TGTGCCAGCAGCCCTCTAGCGGGAACCACAGATACGCAGTATTTT. Its protein product is CASSPLAGTTDTQYF.

This chain connects TRBV3-1 (or the pseudogene TRBV3-2) to TRBJ1-5; D ambiguous. Germline V lookup: CDR1 LGHDT, CDR2 YNNKEL (reference sequence). V shed 1 base and J shed 1 base, with 20 bases lying between them. This CDR3 has 19 amino acids. The CDR3 DNA reads as TGTGCCAGCAGCCAAGGGAGGTCCCAGTGGGAGCCCAGCAATCAGCCCCAGCATTTT. Translated: CASSQGRSQWEPSNQPQHF.

V usage is TRBV12-3 or TRBV12-4 and J usage is TRBJ2-1; 7 bases fit TRBD2. This CDR3 spans 11 amino acids. The junction had 1 base not matched to a gene; V was cut back by 7 bases and J by 7 bases. CDR3 loop: CASNGGNEQFF. The CDR3 DNA reads as TGTGCCAGCAACGGGGGGAATGAGCAGTTCTTC.

The chain joins TRBV11-2 to TRBJ2-3; D is unclear. Germline lookup yields CDR1 SGHAT and CDR2 FQNNGV. V shed 0 bases and J shed 6 bases, with 4 bases lying between them. CDR3 size: 12 residues. The CDR3 here is CASSLEVDTQYF. The CDR3 nucleotides are TGTGCCAGCAGCTTAGAGGTGGATACGCAGTATTTT.

J is TRBJ1-1 and V is TRBV19; TRBD1 matches at 8 bases. V gave up 5 bases and J gave up 5 bases; unmatched junction bases: 4. This CDR3 is built from 13 residues. The germline V gene has CDR1 LNHDA and CDR2 SQIVND (reference sequence). The CDR3 is CASSGQGWTEAFF. In nucleotides, the CDR3 is TGTGCCAGTAGTGGACAGGGTTGGACTGAAGCTTTCTTT.

The rearrangement uses TRBV6-1 and TRBJ2-5; D might be TRBD2 (5 bases). With 1 base removed from V and 7 bases from J, the gap between germline ends came to 7 bases. Germline CDR1 reads MNHNS; CDR2 reads SASEGT. CDR3 length equals 12 residues. The CDR3 here is CASSEVGGTQYF. For the CDR3, the DNA is TGTGCCAGCAGTGAAGTCGGAGGGACCCAGTACTTC.

The chain combines TRBV28 with TRBJ1-3; D call uncertain. The germline CDR1 and CDR2 sequences are MDHEN and SYDVKM. Trimming removed 6 bases at V and 0 bases at J, with 6 bases between. The CDR3 loop spans 13 amino acids. The CDR3 is CASSRYSGNTIYF. The CDR3 DNA is TGTGCCAGCAGCAGATACTCTGGAAACACCATATATTTT.

The J gene is TRBJ2-3, the V gene TRBV4-2; TRBD2 is a possible D gene (5 bases). Germline CDR1 and CDR2: LGHNA and YNFKEQ. This CDR3 spans 14 amino acids. Trimming left V 2 bases short and J 1 base short, with 7 bases between. The CDR3 coding sequence is TGTGCCAGCAGCCAACCGAGGGGCACAGATACGCAGTATTTT. Translated, it gives CASSQPRGTDTQYF.

V and J are TRBV29-1 and TRBJ1-2, with D perhaps TRBD1 (5 bases). With 6 bases removed from V and 1 base from J, the gap between germline ends came to 9 bases. The germline CDR1 and CDR2 sequences are SQVTM and ANQGSEA. This CDR3 is built from 12 residues. CDR3 loop: CSVSRGNYGYTF. The CDR3 DNA reads as TGCAGCGTCAGTAGGGGTAACTATGGCTACACCTTC.

This clone was seen once. The chain combines TRBV21-1 with TRBJ1-5; TRBD1, as called in the table, went unchecked against the DNA. TRBV21-1 is shown as a pseudogene. The CDR3 extends over 15 amino acids. The CDR3 DNA is TGTGCCAGCAGCAAAGGTAGGGGGCGCAGGCAGCCCCAGCATTTT. Its protein product is CASSKGRGRRQPQHF.

This clone was found a few times. The chain has TRBV30 and TRBJ2-3; 7 nucleotides agree with TRBD1. Germline CDR1 GTSNPN, CDR2 SVGIG (reference sequence). The CDR3 contains 14 residues. Trimming removed 2 bases from V and 6 bases from J; junction bases left unmatched: 8. This CDR3 is CAWSSDKTGDTQYF. The CDR3 DNA sequence: TGTGCCTGGAGTTCGGACAAGACAGGGGATACGCAGTATTTT. The variable domain in full, completed from reference TRBV30 and TRBJ2-3, reads SQTIHQWPATLVQPVGSPLSLECTVEGTSNPNLYWYRQAAGRGLQLLFYSVGIGQISSEVPQNLSASRPQDRQFILSSKKLLLSDSGFYLCAWSSDKTGDTQYFGPGTRLTVL.

J is TRBJ2-1 and V is TRBV30; 8 bases line up with TRBD2. Germline lookup yields CDR1 GTSNPN and CDR2 SVGIG (reference sequence). With 7 bases clipped from V and 0 bases from J, the junction kept 5 bases outside the gene matches. The CDR3 contains 14 residues. The CDR3 loop reads CALITSGSYNEQFF. The CDR3 nucleotides are TGTGCCTTAATCACTAGCGGCTCCTACAATGAGCAGTTCTTC.

The V call is TRBV27, the J call TRBJ2-1; 9 bases map to TRBD1. The length of the CDR3 is 15 residues. Germline assignment: CDR1 MNHEY and CDR2 SMNVEV (reference sequence). With 6 bases clipped from V and 7 bases from J, the junction kept 10 bases outside the gene matches. The CDR3 region has the DNA TGTGCCAGCAGGCTCGGACAGGGGCCGTTAAATGAGCAGTTCTTC. This sequence encodes CASRLGQGPLNEQFF.